These T cell receptor beta chains were read from a single sample in a study of control samples from healthy donors and cancer patients. Repertoires were generated with immunoSEQ multiplex PCR, while TCRdb's copy carries only in-frame clones and drops some. The sample lists 100,000 to 150,000 clones; 92% were seen once. The sample was PBMCs. All receptors come from a man aged 80 or over with head and neck cancer. The CDR3 runs from the conserved cysteine through the conserved F or W.

v_gene,j_gene,CDR3aa
TRBV5-6,TRBJ1-2,CASSSGQGANGYTF
TRBV19,TRBJ2-3,CASSTRQTSTDTQYF
TRBV4-1,TRBJ2-5,CASSQERTLPTTQYF
TRBV15,TRBJ2-3,CATSNWTSGADTQYF
TRBV3-1/TRBV3-2,TRBJ2-6,CASSRRTGVFSGANVLTF
TRBV25-1,TRBJ1-5,CASSEYAETSNQPQHF
TRBV14,TRBJ1-6,CASSLPGHPLNSPLHF
TRBV4-3,TRBJ1-1,CASSQEWPWAGTEAFF
TRBV11-2,TRBJ1-5,CASSLGGRGQPGNQPQHF
TRBV29-1,TRBJ2-5,CSVLGQRLRETQYF
TRBV3-1/TRBV3-2,TRBJ1-5,CASSQGGGQIQPQHF